The rows below give T cell receptor beta chains drawn from one sample of a study of long-term antiretroviral therapy in people with HIV. TCRdb keeps only in-frame clones here, not all; method: immunoSEQ multiplex PCR. The table lists about 30,000 clones, 85% to 95% of them singletons. The source material was unsorted PBMCs, sampled about 7.4 years after starting antiretroviral therapy. The source of these receptors is a middle-aged man with HIV. Each CDR3 is given with its conserved first and last residue. D genes are given only for firm matches. Size is stated for part of the rows, as once, few or many counts, or as a class when the clone is expanded.

clone_size: NA
d_call: TRBD2
v_call: TRBV5-6
j_call: TRBJ2-7
cdr3_nt: TGTGCCAGCAACCTAGCGGACTCCTACGAGCAGTACTTC
cdr3_aa: CASNLADSYEQYF

clone_size: NA
d_call: NA
v_call: TRBV5-8
j_call: TRBJ2-7
cdr3_nt: TGTGCCAGCAGCTTGGAGGGCGGTTACTTCGGGGAGCAGTACTTC
cdr3_aa: CASSLEGGYFGEQYF

clone_size: NA
d_call: NA
v_call: TRBV30
j_call: TRBJ1-2
cdr3_nt: TGTGCCTGGAGTATGGGGCAGTATGGCTACACCTTC
cdr3_aa: CAWSMGQYGYTF

clone_size: once
d_call: NA
v_call: TRBV10-3
j_call: TRBJ2-1
cdr3_nt: TGTGCCATCAGTGAGTCGGAGGGGGGGAACAATGAGCAGTTCTTC
cdr3_aa: CAISESEGGNNEQFF

clone_size: NA
d_call: NA
v_call: TRBV5-1
j_call: TRBJ1-5
cdr3_nt: TGCGCCAGCGCTACGAGGGGCTACAATAGCAATCAGCCCCAGCATTTT
cdr3_aa: CASATRGYNSNQPQHF

clone_size: NA
d_call: NA
v_call: TRBV11-2
j_call: TRBJ2-3
cdr3_nt: TGTGCCAGCAGCTTCCAGACAGATACGCAGTATTTT
cdr3_aa: CASSFQTDTQYF

clone_size: NA
d_call: TRBD2
v_call: TRBV5-1
j_call: TRBJ2-7
cdr3_nt: TGCGCCAGCGGCTGGACTAGCGGGATCGGCGAGCAGTACTTC
cdr3_aa: CASGWTSGIGEQYF

clone_size: NA
d_call: NA
v_call: TRBV29-1
j_call: TRBJ1-2
cdr3_nt: TGCAGCGTTGAAGTTCGGGGGTTGAGCGGCTACACCTTC
cdr3_aa: CSVEVRGLSGYTF

clone_size: NA
d_call: TRBD2
v_call: TRBV11-2
j_call: TRBJ2-3
cdr3_nt: TGTGCCAGCAGCTTAGCGGGGGGGCTTGGAGATACGCAGTATTTT
cdr3_aa: CASSLAGGLGDTQYF

clone_size: NA
d_call: TRBD2
v_call: TRBV12-5
j_call: TRBJ2-3
cdr3_nt: TGTGCTAGTACCTCTAGCGGGGGGGCATCAGATACGCAGTATTTT
cdr3_aa: CASTSSGGASDTQYF

clone_size: few
d_call: NA
v_call: TRBV6-5
j_call: TRBJ2-1
cdr3_nt: TGTGCCAGCAGTTACGGGGCAGACTATGAGCAGTTCTTC
cdr3_aa: CASSYGADYEQFF

clone_size: NA
d_call: TRBD1
v_call: TRBV27
j_call: TRBJ1-2
cdr3_nt: TGTGCCAGCAGTCTACTCGGACAGGACTACTATGGCTACACCTTC
cdr3_aa: CASSLLGQDYYGYTF

clone_size: NA
d_call: NA
v_call: TRBV10-2
j_call: TRBJ2-3
cdr3_nt: TGCGCCAGCAGTGAGTCAGGGACGCAGTATTTT
cdr3_aa: CASSESGTQYF

clone_size: NA
d_call: TRBD1
v_call: TRBV6-1
j_call: TRBJ1-2
cdr3_nt: TGTGCCAGCAGTGAGGTTGAAGCGACAGGGGGCTATGGCTACACCTTC
cdr3_aa: CASSEVEATGGYGYTF

clone_size: NA
d_call: NA
v_call: TRBV7-2
j_call: TRBJ2-7
cdr3_nt: TGTGCCAGCAGCAGAGCGAGGGAGACCTACGAGCAGTACTTC
cdr3_aa: CASSRARETYEQYF

clone_size: NA
d_call: NA
v_call: TRBV6-6
j_call: TRBJ2-1
cdr3_nt: TGTGCCAGCAGTTACCCGCGGATGACAAACGAGTTCTTC
cdr3_aa: CASSYPRMTNEFF